This T cell receptor (beta chain) was identified during a study of T-cell memory formation after mild COVID-19. TCRdb analysed the 5' RACE reads with MiXCR anew, one entry per CDR3 protein. This table holds 250,000 to 350,000 distinct CDR3 sequences, 15% to 20% found once. A remark on this clonotype: The antigen is not known.

Study-wide results and limits: Clones contracting across day 15 to 85 had a balanced CD4/CD8 profile; later expanding clones leaned CD4+.

Trimming removed 0 bases from V and 4 bases from J; junction bases left unmatched: 8. This CDR3 is 16 amino acids long. Germline lookup yields CDR1 SGDLS and CDR2 YYNGEE. The chain is built from TRBV9 and TRBJ1-1; the match to TRBD1 covers 8 bases. The specimen sequenced was PBMCs or a T cell subset sorted from them (not recorded which). The TCR originated in a young man who had mild COVID-19 (a few samples of this study predate the infection). Cell type and time point are not known. The CDR3 loop reads CASSVAGSGGPTEAFF. In DNA form, the CDR3 reads TGTGCCAGCAGCGTAGCTGGGTCAGGGGGCCCCACTGAAGCTTTCTTT.